Given below is one T cell receptor (beta chain) in context. Produced via immunoSEQ multiplex PCR; TCRdb's table is partial and in-frame only. This sample has roughly 93,000 clones; roughly 88% occur once, and the top ten carry roughly 2%. The data were obtained in a study of preoperative IRX-2 immunotherapy in early breast cancer. Trimming left V 2 bases short and J 4 bases short, with 11 bases between. In germline, CDR1 is LNHDA, CDR2 SQIVND (reference sequence). This CDR3 region has 14 residues. The treatment was: preoperative locoregional IRX-2 cytokine immunotherapy. This phase Ib study tested locoregional IRX-2 cytokine immunotherapy given before surgery.

The TCR comes from a human donor with breast cancer. Source: tumor tissue, taken after IRX-2 immunotherapy. V usage is TRBV19 and J usage is TRBJ1-2; D is possibly TRBD1 (5 bases). The chain's CDR3 is CASSIFGGGYGYTF. The CDR3, as DNA: TGTGCCAGTAGTATATTCGGGGGGGGCTATGGCTACACCTTC. Filled out from reference TRBV19 and TRBJ1-2, the complete variable domain reads DGGITQSPKYLFRKEGQNVTLSCEQNLNHDAMYWYRQDPGQGLRLIYYSQIVNDFQKGDIAEGYSVSREKKESFPLTVTSAQKNPTAFYLCASSIFGGGYGYTFGSGTRLTVV.